These 9 T cell receptor beta chains were sequenced from one sample in a study of blood T cell repertoires in COVID-19. Only in-frame clones appear in the TCRdb table, and some are missing; sequencing was by immunoSEQ multiplex PCR. The sample has over 90,000 clones, over 70% seen once. The sequenced material came from peripheral blood. The receptors come from an elderly man with active or convalescent COVID-19.

V and J are TRBV11-2 and TRBJ2-2; TRBD1 is a possible D gene (6 bases). This CDR3 spans 16 amino acids. Germline loops: CDR1 SGHAT, CDR2 FQNNGV. Trimming shortened V by 2 bases and J by 6 bases, and 16 bases separated the two germline ends. Written as DNA, the CDR3 is TGTGCCAGCAGCTTAAGTAAAATGGGGGCGTCCGGGGAGCTGTTTTTT. The encoded protein is CASSLSKMGASGELFF.

The V call is TRBV3-1 (or the pseudogene TRBV3-2), the J call TRBJ1-3; D unresolved. Germline V gives CDR1 LGHDT, CDR2 YNNKEL (reference sequence). V lost 2 bases and J 4 bases, leaving 9 bases between the germline ends. The CDR3 contains 14 residues. CDR3 bases: TGTGCCAGCAGCCAAAGCCCCAGGGGAAACACCATATATTTT. Translated, it gives CASSQSPRGNTIYF.

The chain joins TRBV11-2 to TRBJ1-1, with D perhaps matching TRBD1 (5 bases). Trimming took 1 base from V and 1 from J, leaving 13 bases between them. Germline CDR1 SGHAT, CDR2 FQNNGV. This CDR3 region has 16 residues. For the CDR3, the DNA is TGTGCCAGCAGCTTAGCCGCACAGGAGACGAACACTGAAGCTTTCTTT. Its protein is CASSLAAQETNTEAFF.

This chain connects TRBV7-2 to TRBJ2-1; tentatively, D is TRBD1 (7 bases). The germline V gene encodes CDR1 SGHTA and CDR2 FQGNSA. The CDR3 totals 15 residues. Between the trimmed V and J ends, which lost 6 bases and 5 bases, there was a span of 17 bases. The CDR3: CASSPLGGQNNEQFF. DNA for the CDR3: TGTGCCAGCAGTCCCCTGGGGGGACAGAACAATGAGCAGTTCTTC.

This clone was seen more than once but under ten times. This chain uses TRBV10-2 with TRBJ1-5, with 10 bases matching TRBD1. The CDR3 runs to 16 residues. J lost 6 bases, V lost 0 bases, and 5 bases had no gene match. Germline CDR1 and CDR2: WSHSY and SAAADI. CDR3 loop: CASSESTGTGVQPQHF. The CDR3 region has the DNA TGCGCCAGCAGTGAGTCGACCGGGACAGGGGTTCAGCCCCAGCATTTT.

The chain carries TRBV6-6 and TRBJ2-7; D may be TRBD1 (5 bases). CDR1 and CDR2 from the germline V gene are MNHNY and SVGAGI (reference sequence). The CDR3 is 13 residues long. V was trimmed by 4 bases and J by 4 bases, leaving 11 bases between them. The DNA for the CDR3 is TGTGCCAGCAGTTCCGACAGTTTATACGAGCAGTACTTC. Its protein product is CASSSDSLYEQYF.

The rearrangement uses TRBV5-1 and TRBJ2-6; a possible D gene is TRBD2 (5 bases). Germline CDR1 SGHRS, CDR2 YFSETQ. CDR3 size: 17 residues. Trimming cost V 3 bases and J 4 bases, with 17 bases left between them. CDR3 sequence reads: CASSSNRGPSGANVLTF. In DNA form, the CDR3 reads TGCGCCAGCAGCTCGAATCGGGGTCCTTCCGGGGCCAACGTCCTGACTTTC.

The chain couples TRBV5-4 to TRBJ2-7; TRBD1 aligns across 10 bases. Germline-derived CDR1 and CDR2 are SGHNT and YYREEE (reference sequence). Trimming removed 3 bases from V and 2 bases from J; junction bases left unmatched: 8. The CDR3 loop spans 16 amino acids. The CDR3: CASSSPLGQGAYEQYF. The DNA for the CDR3 is TGTGCCAGCAGCTCACCCCTTGGACAGGGGGCCTACGAGCAGTACTTC.

This clone was observed once. V is TRBV19 and J is TRBJ2-1, with 8 bases aligning to TRBD2. The CDR3 spans 14 residues. Germline-derived CDR1 and CDR2 are LNHDA and SQIVND (reference sequence). Losses at the gene ends were 3 bases for V and 9 bases for J; bases not matched to a gene: 7. CDR3 protein: CASSMSGGRGEQFF. The CDR3 coding sequence is TGTGCCAGTAGTATGAGCGGGGGCAGGGGTGAGCAGTTCTTC. Full variable domain (outside the CDR3, taken from reference TRBV19 and TRBJ2-1): DGGITQSPKYLFRKEGQNVTLSCEQNLNHDAMYWYRQDPGQGLRLIYYSQIVNDFQKGDIAEGYSVSREKKESFPLTVTSAQKNPTAFYLCASSMSGGRGEQFFGPGTRLTVL.